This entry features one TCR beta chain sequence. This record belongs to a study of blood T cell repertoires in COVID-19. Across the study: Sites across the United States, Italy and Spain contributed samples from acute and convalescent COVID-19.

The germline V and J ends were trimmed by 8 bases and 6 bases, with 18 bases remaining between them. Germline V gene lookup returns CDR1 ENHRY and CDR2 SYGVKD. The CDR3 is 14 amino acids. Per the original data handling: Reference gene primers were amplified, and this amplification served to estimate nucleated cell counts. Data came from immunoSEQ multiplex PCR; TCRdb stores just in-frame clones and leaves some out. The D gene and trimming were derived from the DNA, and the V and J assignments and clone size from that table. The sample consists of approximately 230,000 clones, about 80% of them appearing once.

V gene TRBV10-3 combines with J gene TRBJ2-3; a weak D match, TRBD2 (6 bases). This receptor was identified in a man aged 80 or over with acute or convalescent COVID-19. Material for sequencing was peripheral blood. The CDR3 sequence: CAIAGGSFMDTQYF. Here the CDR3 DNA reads TGTGCCATCGCTGGGGGGAGTTTTATGGATACGCAGTATTTT.